This TCR beta chain is from a study of blood T cells in healthy people across ages. Study background: About one barcoded beta molecule per two T cells was the capture yield of template switching.

Study results and limitations: Greater diversity and more naive CD4+ cells were seen in long-lived donors than in aged donors.

Many counts were recorded for this clonotype. Its antigen remains unknown. This CDR3 region has 12 residues. Germline V gives CDR1 MNHEY, CDR2 SMNVEV (reference sequence). Trimming removed 3 bases from V and 5 bases from J, with 7 bases in between. Then a second PCR, running about 6 to 11 cycles, was carried out with a sample-barcoded 5' primer and a J-beta primer mix. TCRdb re-called the 5' RACE reads through MiXCR, storing one row per CDR3 protein. The sample has 650,000 to 1,000,000 distinct CDR3 sequences; roughly 34% are singletons. Healthy Caucasian individuals from Russia aged roughly 6 to 95 served as donors.

Sequences were obtained from blood. The chain employs TRBV27 and TRBJ1-2; D is unresolved. This TCR came from a man aged 18-30 years in good health. CDR3 residues: CASSLRAYGYTF. As DNA, the CDR3 is TGTGCCAGCAGTTTGCGCGCTTATGGCTACACCTTC.